These 26 T cell receptor beta chains originate from one sample sequenced in a study of T cells expressing NK-cell markers. Reanalyzing the 5' RACE reads, TCRdb keeps one entry per CDR3 protein, without DNA. The sample table includes around 550,000 distinct CDR3 sequences. The specimen sequenced was blood T cells: a sorted CD56 or NKG2C T cell subset, CD4+ or CD8+ T cells, or bulk PBMC T cells (not recorded which). Receptors were obtained from a young man in good health.

The rearrangement links TRBV27 to TRBJ1-2; TCRdb calls TRBD1, which cannot be checked without DNA. Per germline, CDR1 MNHEY and CDR2 SMNVEV (reference sequence). The CDR3 has 14 residues. CDR3 sequence: CASSSWGHLDGYTF.

The gene calls are TRBV29-1 and TRBJ2-5. Germline V lookup: CDR1 SQVTM, CDR2 ANQGSEA. The CDR3 loop spans 14 amino acids. CDR3: CSVGSATLQETQYF.

The rearrangement joins TRBV18 to TRBJ2-5. Germline V CDR1 and CDR2: KGHSH, LQKENI. The CDR3 is 14 residues long. CDR3 loop: CASSPSKVAETQYF.

The chain is built from TRBV12-3 or TRBV12-4 and TRBJ2-1; TCRdb's D call, TRBD2, is unchecked because there is no DNA. The CDR3 contains 13 residues. CDR3 loop: CASSLAGGGLPFF.

The chain uses TRBV27 and TRBJ1-5; the TCRdb call, TRBD1, lacks DNA for checking. Germline CDR1 reads MNHEY; CDR2 reads SMNVEV (reference sequence). The CDR3 is 13 residues long. CDR3 loop: CASGGVSNQPQHF.

The chain carries TRBV3-1 and TRBJ1-3; TCRdb calls TRBD1, which cannot be checked without DNA. The CDR3 extends over 16 amino acids. In germline, CDR1 is LGHDT, CDR2 YNNKEL (reference sequence). The CDR3 loop reads CASSKTDSHSGNTIYF.

The V call is TRBV24-1, the J call TRBJ2-1; checking the TCRdb D call of TRBD2 is not possible without DNA. This CDR3 has 16 amino acids. CDR1 KGHDR and CDR2 SFDVKD come from the germline V gene. CDR3 in amino acids: CATSDPDKALYNEQFF.

The V and J genes are TRBV6-1 and TRBJ2-2; the D call from TCRdb, TRBD2, cannot be confirmed without DNA. Germline CDR1 and CDR2: MNHNS and SASEGT. There are 14 residues in the CDR3. This CDR3 reads CAGEGGGNTGELFF.

The chain uses TRBV6-2 or TRBV6-3 and TRBJ2-3; checking the TCRdb D call of TRBD2 is not possible without DNA. The CDR3 runs 16 residues. CDR1 MNHEY and CDR2 SVGEGT come from the germline V gene. The CDR3: CASSKGLAGGTDTQYF.

The chain combines TRBV6-5 with TRBJ2-5; TCRdb indicates TRBD1, and absent DNA this call remains unverified. The CDR3 totals 15 residues. The V gene's germline CDR1 is MNHEY and CDR2 SVGAGI. The CDR3 reads CASSYTGTPKETQYF.

The chain recombines TRBV11-2 with TRBJ2-1; TCRdb indicates TRBD2, and absent DNA this call remains unverified. The CDR3 loop spans 13 amino acids. CDR1 is SGHAT, CDR2 FQNNGV, per germline. The CDR3 loop is CASSLVRVNEQFF. Together with reference TRBV11-2 and TRBJ2-1, the CDR3 gives the full variable domain: EAGVAQSPRYKIIEKRQSVAFWCNPISGHATLYWYQQILGQGPKLLIQFQNNGVVDDSQLPKDRFSAERLKGVDSTLKIQPAKLEDSAVYLCASSLVRVNEQFFGPGTRLTVL.

The V and J genes are TRBV5-1 and TRBJ2-2. The CDR3 covers 15 residues. The germline CDR1 and CDR2 sequences are SGHRS and YFSETQ. CDR3: CASSLGSSVTGELFF.

The J gene is TRBJ2-2, the V gene TRBV4-2; TCRdb's D call of TRBD1 is untestable without DNA. The germline V gene encodes CDR1 LGHNA and CDR2 YNFKEQ. The CDR3 covers 16 residues. This CDR3 reads CASSQPGQKNTGELFF.

The chain recombines TRBV6-5 with TRBJ2-1; TCRdb picks TRBD2, but there is no DNA to check that call. CDR1 is MNHEY, CDR2 SVGAGI, per germline. This CDR3 is 15 amino acids long. CDR3 residues: CASSYGEANSNEQFF.

The chain combines TRBV12-3 or TRBV12-4 with TRBJ1-5. The CDR3 is made up of 16 amino acids. CDR3 protein: CASSLRQPDSNQPQHF.

The genes are TRBV27 and TRBJ2-1. Germline CDR1 MNHEY, CDR2 SMNVEV (reference sequence). There are 14 residues in the CDR3. CDR3 loop: CASSLSSLHNEQFF.

This rearrangement joins TRBV7-8 to TRBJ2-4; checking the TCRdb D call of TRBD1 is not possible without DNA. Germline values: CDR1 SGHVS, CDR2 FQNEAQ. This CDR3 contains 14 residues. The CDR3 region is CASSSGPTKNIQYF.

The CDR3: CASSFLIAGGPETQYF. The chain is built from TRBV11-2 and TRBJ2-5; TCRdb names TRBD2, which stays unverified in the absence of DNA. This CDR3 contains 16 residues. The germline V gene has CDR1 SGHAT and CDR2 FQNNGV.

The V gene is TRBV7-6, the J gene TRBJ2-5; TCRdb's D call of TRBD2 is untestable without DNA. Germline CDR1 and CDR2: SGHVS and FNYEAQ. The CDR3 contains 17 residues. The CDR3 region is CASSAVRDGETGETQYF.

The genes are TRBV2 and TRBJ2-7. Germline assignment: CDR1 SNHLY and CDR2 FYNNEI. The CDR3 totals 13 residues. CDR3: CASSESRSDEQYF.

V and J are TRBV25-1 and TRBJ2-7; TCRdb gives TRBD2 as the D gene, but with no DNA this cannot be confirmed. There are 14 residues in the CDR3. Germline V lookup: CDR1 MGHDK, CDR2 SYGVNS. CDR3 sequence: CASSRAGESYEQYF.

V usage is TRBV11-2 and J usage is TRBJ2-5; there is no DNA to check the TCRdb D call of TRBD2. The CDR3 has 18 residues. The germline gives CDR1 SGHAT, CDR2 FQNNGV. CDR3 sequence: CASSLDRVAGEGEETQYF.

The CDR3 spells CASSPQSRRSSYEQYF. The J gene is TRBJ2-7, the V gene TRBV7-2. Germline V lookup: CDR1 SGHTA, CDR2 FQGNSA. CDR3 length equals 16 residues. The variable domain in full, completed from reference TRBV7-2 and TRBJ2-7, reads GAGVSQSPSNKVTEKGKDVELRCDPISGHTALYWYRQSLGQGLEFLIYFQGNSAPDKSGLPSDRFSAERTGGSVSTLTIQRTQQEDSAVYLCASSPQSRRSSYEQYFGPGTRLTVT.

This sequence joins TRBV5-1 and TRBJ2-1; checking the TCRdb D call of TRBD2 is not possible without DNA. This CDR3 spans 17 amino acids. Germline V gives CDR1 SGHRS, CDR2 YFSETQ. The CDR3 sequence is CASSLVSRTSGYNEQFF. Combining the CDR3 with reference TRBV5-1 and TRBJ2-1 gives the whole variable domain KAGVTQTPRYLIKTRGQQVTLSCSPISGHRSVSWYQQTPGQGLQFLFEYFSETQRNKGNFPGRFSGRQFSNSRSEMNVSTLELGDSALYLCASSLVSRTSGYNEQFFGPGTRLTVL.

The chain combines TRBV20-1 with TRBJ2-5. Looked up from germline, CDR1 is DFQATT and CDR2 is SNEGSKA (reference sequence). The CDR3 covers 12 residues. CDR3 residues: CSARGPQETQYF.

The chain couples TRBV30 to TRBJ2-3; checking the TCRdb D call of TRBD1 is not possible without DNA. CDR1 and CDR2 (germline): GTSNPN, SVGIG (reference sequence). This CDR3 contains 15 residues. The CDR3 loop reads CAWSVLGGWGDTQYF. The whole variable domain, filled in from reference TRBV30 and TRBJ2-3, reads SQTIHQWPATLVQPVGSPLSLECTVEGTSNPNLYWYRQAAGRGLQLLFYSVGIGQISSEVPQNLSASRPQDRQFILSSKKLLLSDSGFYLCAWSVLGGWGDTQYFGPGTRLTVL.